The 7 T cell receptor beta chains reported below all come from one sample, sequenced in a study of T cells in Graves' hyperthyroidism and ophthalmopathy. RNA transcripts gave rise to amplified TCR beta CDR3 regions. HTBI primers were the set used in a first-round RT-PCR of the TCR CDR3. TCRdb redid the calling of the multiplex PCR reads with MiXCR, one entry per CDR3 protein. This table has 300,000 to 450,000 distinct CDR3 sequences, roughly 13% appearing once. What was sequenced was blood. The receptors shown here come from a woman younger than 30 with Graves' hyperthyroidism.

This chain links TRBV4-1 with TRBJ1-1, with a weak D call TRBD1 (5 bases). V was shortened by 11 bases and J by 1 base, with 14 bases between the two germline ends. Germline CDR1 and CDR2: MGHRA and YSYEKL. The CDR3 has 13 amino acids. In DNA form, the CDR3 reads TGCGCCTCGGGGGGTAGGGCGAACACTGAAGCTTTCTTT. As protein: CASGGRANTEAFF.

This clonotype was picked up many times. This chain joins TRBV7-2 and TRBJ2-1; no clear D. The CDR3 is 15 residues long. Trimming removed 5 bases from V and 0 bases from J, with 11 bases in between. Germline V gives CDR1 SGHTA, CDR2 FQGNSA. For the CDR3, the DNA is TGTGCCAGCAGCCGACTGCGGAGCTCCTACAATGAGCAGTTCTTC. It specifies CASSRLRSSYNEQFF.

This clonotype was counted at least ten times. V usage is TRBV2 and J usage is TRBJ2-7; TRBD2 aligns across 9 bases. Trimming removed 3 bases from V and 2 bases from J; junction bases left unmatched: 2. The length of the CDR3 is 14 residues. CDR1 and CDR2 (germline): SNHLY, FYNNEI. CDR3 DNA sequence: TGTGCCAGCAGTGATAGCGGGAGTCCCTACGAGCAGTACTTC. Translating gives CASSDSGSPYEQYF.

At least ten counts were recorded for this clonotype. The chain employs TRBV11-2 and TRBJ2-1; 8 bases agree with TRBD2. With V trimmed by 3 bases and J by 5 bases, 9 bases remained unmatched. The CDR3 length is 16 residues. CDR1 is SGHAT, CDR2 FQNNGV, per germline. CDR3 sequence: CASSFRSGGPNNEQFF. In nucleotides, the CDR3 is TGTGCCAGCAGCTTTCGGAGCGGGGGACCGAACAATGAGCAGTTCTTC.

This clonotype was detected many times. V and J are TRBV27 and TRBJ1-5; tentatively, D is TRBD1 (5 bases). Germline CDR1 reads MNHEY; CDR2 reads SMNVEV (reference sequence). The CDR3 has 14 amino acids. V was cut by 2 bases and J by 7 bases, with 12 bases left in between. CDR3 bases: TGTGCCAGCAGTTTAAGGATCGGGGCCCAGCCCCAGCATTTT. Translated, it gives CASSLRIGAQPQHF.

The rearrangement joins TRBV6-5 to TRBJ1-1; no firm D call. The CDR3 is 18 residues long. The germline V and J ends were trimmed by 2 bases and 0 bases, with 19 bases remaining between them. Germline assignment: CDR1 MNHEY and CDR2 SVGAGI. CDR3 protein: CASSYSTVRPRMNTEAFF. CDR3 bases: TGTGCCAGCAGTTACAGTACAGTCCGACCAAGGATGAACACTGAAGCTTTCTTT.

This clonotype was counted at least ten times. The CDR3 nucleotides are TGTGCCGGACGTAGAGAAAAACTGTTTTTT. Amino acids: CAGRREKLFF. V gene TRBV30 combines with J gene TRBJ1-4; D unclear. V lost 8 bases and J lost 8, with 9 bases in between. The CDR3 is 10 residues long. The germline V gene encodes CDR1 GTSNPN and CDR2 SVGIG (reference sequence).